The 32 T cell receptor beta chains listed next were all sequenced from one sample in a study of T cells in Graves' hyperthyroidism and ophthalmopathy. Amplification of TCR beta CDR3 regions used RNA as the template. The HTBI set primed first-round TCR CDR3 RT-PCR. TCRdb called the multiplex PCR reads again in MiXCR, with one record for every CDR3 protein. The sample yields approximately 100,000 distinct CDR3 sequences, 47% seen once. The sample was blood. The receptors come from a man aged 40-50 years with Graves' hyperthyroidism.

Many counts were recorded for this clonotype. The chain couples TRBV4-3 to TRBJ2-7; 10 bases fit TRBD2. Germline CDR1 is LGHNA and CDR2 is YSLEER. The V gene end was trimmed by 2 bases and the J gene end by 4 bases; junction bases not matched to a gene: 5. The CDR3 runs 15 residues. DNA of the CDR3: TGCGCCAGCAGCCAAATAGCGGGAGGCGAGTACGAGCAGTACTTC. The encoded protein is CASSQIAGGEYEQYF.

A remark on this clonotype: The junction differs from germline at one of its ends, possibly a read error. The chain links TRBV2 to TRBJ1-2; D unclear. There are 17 residues in the CDR3. Germline CDR1 is SNHLY and CDR2 is FYNNEI. CDR3 nucleotides: TGTGCCAGCAGGCCTACAGTCTCTGGAAACACCAACTATGGCTGCACCTTC. Protein sequence: CASRPTVSGNTNYGCTF.

This clonotype was recorded at least ten times. The DNA of the CDR3 is TGCAGTGGGACAGGGGGCGTTAACAATCAGCCCCAGCATTTT. Protein sequence: CSGTGGVNNQPQHF. The J gene is TRBJ1-5, the V gene TRBV20-1; TRBD1 matches 11 bases. CDR1 is DFQATT, CDR2 SNEGSKA, per germline (reference sequence). V was pared by 7 bases and J by 3 bases, with 5 bases of the junction left unmatched. The length of the CDR3 is 14 residues.

This clonotype was seen ten or more times. The chain carries TRBV10-3 and TRBJ1-1; 11 bases fit TRBD1. V trimming: 11 bases; J trimming: 3 bases; junction bases outside the gene matches: 11. The germline gives CDR1 ENHRY, CDR2 SYGVKD. The CDR3 covers 15 residues. The CDR3 DNA is TGTGCCTCCGGACAGGGGGCTGGGTTGGACACTGAAGCTTTCTTT. It codes for CASGQGAGLDTEAFF.

The rearrangement links TRBV2 to TRBJ2-1, with 8 bases aligning to TRBD1. The germline gives CDR1 SNHLY, CDR2 FYNNEI. V lost 6 bases and J lost 15; bases outside the gene matches: 16. CDR3 length: 14 amino acids. The CDR3 sequence: CASRDRALGPMMFF. The CDR3 region has the DNA TGTGCCAGCAGGGACAGGGCTTTGGGTCCTATGATGTTCTTC.

This clonotype was picked up many times. The rearrangement links TRBV2 to TRBJ1-5, with D tentatively TRBD1 (6 bases). V lost 6 bases and J lost 1, with 13 bases in between. The CDR3 loop spans 15 amino acids. The V gene's germline CDR1 is SNHLY and CDR2 FYNNEI. CDR3 loop: CASRPGTTSNQPQHF. CDR3 in DNA: TGTGCCAGCAGACCTGGGACAACAAGCAATCAGCCCCAGCATTTT.

This clonotype has just one count. An end of the junction differs from the germline gene, which may be a read error. The chain recombines TRBV10-2 with TRBJ2-6; TRBD1 aligns across 7 bases. CDR3 size: 13 residues. The germline gives CDR1 WSHSY, CDR2 SAAADI. As DNA, the CDR3 is TGCGCCAGCACCGAACAGGGGATGAACACTGAAGCTTTC. It is translated as CASTEQGMNTEAF.

The chain employs TRBV7-8 and TRBJ1-2, with TRBD1 matching 7 bases. This CDR3 contains 19 residues. The V gene end was trimmed by 6 bases and the J gene end by 2 bases; junction bases not matched to a gene: 21. Germline loops: CDR1 SGHVS, CDR2 FQNEAQ. CDR3 nucleotides: TGTGCCAGCAGTCAGGGGGGGAGGACTGAAGCTTTCCTAAACTATGGCTACACCTTC. Its translation is CASSQGGRTEAFLNYGYTF.

V usage is TRBV2 and J usage is TRBJ1-5; D not resolved. The CDR3 is 14 amino acids. Germline V gives CDR1 SNHLY, CDR2 FYNNEI. Trimming removed 2 bases from V and 7 bases from J, with 12 bases in between. The CDR3 sequence: CASSERGRGQPQHF. DNA for the CDR3: TGTGCCAGCAGTGAAAGAGGACGGGGACAGCCCCAGCATTTT. Looking up the rest from reference TRBV2 and TRBJ1-5 gives the full variable domain: EPEVTQTPSHQVTQMGQEVILRCVPISNHLYFYWYRQILGQKVEFLVSFYNNEISEKSEIFDDQFSVERPDGSNFTLKIRSTKLEDSAMYFCASSERGRGQPQHFGDGTRLSIL.

This clonotype was detected ten times or more. The rearrangement joins TRBV5-8 to TRBJ2-1; 9 bases match TRBD2. The CDR3 loop spans 16 amino acids. Germline V lookup: CDR1 SGHTS, CDR2 YDEGEE. Trimming at V came to 4 bases and at J to 0 bases, leaving 5 bases not matched to a gene. In nucleotides, the CDR3 is TGTGCCAGCAGCCCTTCGGGACTAGCCTCCTACAATGAGCAGTTCTTC. Its translation: CASSPSGLASYNEQFF.

The chain uses TRBV15 and TRBJ1-6; TRBD1 aligns across 8 bases. J gave up 6 bases and V 0 bases, and 7 bases lay outside the gene matches. The CDR3 loop spans 17 amino acids. Germline V gene lookup returns CDR1 LNHNV and CDR2 YYDKDF (reference sequence). Here the CDR3 reads CATSRDGPGGLNSPLHF. The CDR3 nucleotides are TGTGCCACCAGCAGAGATGGGCCAGGGGGCCTTAATTCACCCCTCCACTTT.

The V call is TRBV20-1, the J call TRBJ2-7, with 10 nucleotides matching TRBD2. TRBJ2-1 matches the DNA end more closely, so the J call is doubtful. Germline CDR1 DFQATT, CDR2 SNEGSKA (reference sequence). This CDR3 contains 15 residues. CDR3 in amino acids: CSARGVSGGHNEQFF. The CDR3 DNA reads TGCAGTGCTAGGGGGGTTAGCGGGGGGCACAATGAGCAGTTCTTC.

Of note for this clonotype: Given a much more abundant clone one base away, this may be a read error. The chain uses TRBV2 and TRBJ2-1, with D possibly being TRBD1 (6 bases). Germline CDR1 and CDR2: SNHLY and FYNNEI. The CDR3 sequence is 16 residues long. The CDR3 DNA is TGTGCCAGCAGTGAAGCTTTTGGACAGTCCTACAATGAGCAGCTCTTC. It is translated as CASSEAFGQSYNEQLF.

This clonotype was seen repeatedly, ten times or more. This rearrangement joins TRBV10-1 to TRBJ2-7, with TRBD1 matching 9 bases. Germline CDR1 is WNHNN and CDR2 is SYGVQD (reference sequence). J lost 4 bases, V lost 0 bases, and 10 bases had no gene match. There are 17 residues in the CDR3. CDR3 coding DNA: TGCGCCAGCAGTGAGTCGAGGGGACAGGGCGGCGCTTACGAGCAGTACTTC. Amino acid sequence: CASSESRGQGGAYEQYF.

This clonotype was recorded at least ten times. This sequence joins TRBV5-6 and TRBJ2-5; D unresolved. Trimming cost V 4 bases and J 8 bases, with 15 bases left between them. Germline V gene data show CDR1 as SGHDT and CDR2 as YYEEEE. This CDR3 comprises 13 residues. CDR3 sequence: CASSPSLPGTQYF. CDR3 bases: TGTGCCAGCAGCCCCTCACTCCCAGGAACCCAGTACTTC.

There are many counts of this clonotype. V and J are TRBV5-1 and TRBJ1-1; 10 bases agree with TRBD1. Trimming cost V 6 bases and J 3 bases; bases outside gene matches: 8. From germline, CDR1 is SGHRS and CDR2 YFSETQ. CDR3 length: 15 amino acids. The CDR3 nucleotides read TGCGCCAGCAAAACACGGACAGGGGGAGACACTGAAGCTTTCTTT. Translated: CASKTRTGGDTEAFF. Looking up the rest from reference TRBV5-1 and TRBJ1-1 gives the full variable domain: KAGVTQTPRYLIKTRGQQVTLSCSPISGHRSVSWYQQTPGQGLQFLFEYFSETQRNKGNFPGRFSGRQFSNSRSEMNVSTLELGDSALYLCASKTRTGGDTEAFFGQGTRLTVV.

This clonotype came up many times. The chain has TRBV7-3 and TRBJ2-1; 10 nucleotides line up with TRBD2. The germline V gene encodes CDR1 SGHTA and CDR2 FQGTGA. This CDR3 contains 14 residues. Losses at the gene ends were 2 bases for V and 15 bases for J; bases not matched to a gene: 10. The CDR3 region is CASSLLSSGSELFF. CDR3 nucleotide sequence: TGTGCCAGCAGCTTACTTTCTAGCGGGAGCGAGTTGTTCTTC.

On this clonotype itself: The conserved phenylalanine or tryptophan normally closing the CDR3 is absent here, so this likely arose from a read error. The limits of the CDR3 on the DNA are not certain, so only TCRdb's listed CDR3 is given. V usage is TRBV7-9 and J usage is TRBJ1-3. The CDR3 region is 9 residues in length, termini included. Germline V gene lookup returns CDR1 SEHNR and CDR2 FQNEAQ (reference sequence). CDR3 sequence reads: CASTVDLNT.

V is TRBV29-1 and J is TRBJ2-7, with TRBD2 matching 10 bases. The germline V gene has CDR1 SQVTM and CDR2 ANQGSEA. J lost 6 bases, V lost 7 bases, and 12 bases had no gene match. The CDR3 covers 14 residues. CDR3 nucleotides: TGCAGCGCCGACAGTCTAGCGGGAGTGGGCGAGCAGTACTTC. Translation: CSADSLAGVGEQYF.

This clonotype was seen a single time. The rearrangement uses TRBV7-6 and TRBJ1-1; D not resolved. The V end was cut by 1 base, the J end by 2 bases, with 11 bases between. This CDR3 region has 15 residues. Germline CDR1 and CDR2: SGHVS and FNYEAQ. CDR3 coding DNA: TGTGCCAGCAGCTTAGTGTTCACTCGAAACACTGAAGCTTTCTTT. Translation: CASSLVFTRNTEAFF.

This clonotype was seen ten or more times. The chain couples TRBV7-9 to TRBJ2-1, with 9 bases matching TRBD2. Germline V gene sequence: CDR1 SEHNR, CDR2 FQNEAQ (reference sequence). V gave up 6 bases and J gave up 8 bases; unmatched junction bases: 11. The length of the CDR3 is 15 residues. DNA for the CDR3: TGTGCCAGCAGTTTTGGGGGGCGGGGGGGACATGAGCAGTTCTTC. Translating it yields CASSFGGRGGHEQFF. The complete variable domain, with remaining parts taken from reference TRBV7-9 and TRBJ2-1, reads DTGVSQNPRHKITKRGQNVTFRCDPISEHNRLYWYRQTLGQGPEFLTYFQNEAQLEKSRLLSDRFSAERPKGSFSTLEIQRTEQGDSAMYLCASSFGGRGGHEQFFGPGTRLTVL.

This clonotype was recorded a few times. V gene TRBV7-8 combines with J gene TRBJ2-6; D not resolved. The CDR3 runs to 12 residues. V dropped 1 base and J dropped 5 bases, with 0 bases sitting between them. Germline-derived CDR1 and CDR2 are SGHVS and FQNEAQ. CDR3 sequence reads: CASSLGANVLTF. The CDR3 region has the DNA TGTGCCAGCAGCTTAGGGGCCAACGTCCTGACTTTC.

This clonotype was found a few times. This chain links TRBV3-1 with TRBJ2-7, with 11 bases fitting TRBD1. There are 14 residues in the CDR3. The V gene's germline CDR1 is LGHDT and CDR2 YNNKEL (reference sequence). The V gene end was trimmed by 2 bases and the J gene end by 6 bases; junction bases not matched to a gene: 3. The CDR3 reads CASSQSGQGGEQYF. The CDR3 DNA is TGTGCCAGCAGCCAATCGGGACAGGGGGGCGAGCAGTACTTC.

This clonotype was detected many times. The gene calls are TRBV5-1 and TRBJ2-3; 8 bases fit TRBD2. The CDR3 spans 16 residues. From germline, CDR1 is SGHRS and CDR2 YFSETQ. V shed 1 base and J 2 bases; nucleotides not matched to a gene: 6. The CDR3 nucleotides read TGCGCCAGCAGCTTGCCACGGGAGGGCCCCACAGATACGCAGTATTTT. Residues: CASSLPREGPTDTQYF.

This clonotype was counted many times. V usage is TRBV12-3 or TRBV12-4 and J usage is TRBJ2-5; D remains ambiguous. This CDR3 comprises 12 residues. Trimming cost V 2 bases and J 5 bases, with 6 bases left between them. The CDR3 here is CASSLLGETQYF. The CDR3 DNA reads as TGTGCCAGCAGTTTATTGGGGGAGACCCAGTACTTC.

V gene TRBV9 combines with J gene TRBJ2-3, with 13 bases fitting TRBD2. Trimming took 3 bases from V and 6 from J; bases not matched to a gene: 1. The CDR3 extends over 14 amino acids. From germline, CDR1 is SGDLS and CDR2 YYNGEE. The CDR3, as DNA: TGTGCCAGCAGCGGACTAGCGGGGGGCGATACGCAGTATTTT. Amino acids: CASSGLAGGDTQYF.

This clonotype has just a few counts. V and J are TRBV30 and TRBJ2-5; the match to TRBD2 covers 11 bases. Trimming removed 3 bases from V and 2 bases from J; junction bases left unmatched: 5. Germline assignment: CDR1 GTSNPN and CDR2 SVGIG (reference sequence). The CDR3 totals 15 residues. CDR3 sequence (DNA): TGTGCCTGGAGACCGGGACTAGCGGAGCAAGAGACCCAGTACTTC. Its translation is CAWRPGLAEQETQYF.

Ten or more counts support this clonotype. The chain recombines TRBV7-9 with TRBJ2-4; 8 nucleotides line up with TRBD1. The CDR3 extends over 12 amino acids. Germline CDR1 and CDR2: SEHNR and FQNEAQ (reference sequence). Losses at the gene ends were 2 bases for V and 11 bases for J; bases not matched to a gene: 2. In DNA, the CDR3 is TGTGCCAGCAGCTTACAGGGGGCCGTTCAGTACTTC. This sequence encodes CASSLQGAVQYF.

This clonotype appeared once. Since the CDR3 does not end with the conserved phenylalanine or tryptophan, this likely comes from a read error. The DNA is left out, because the CDR3 cannot be placed on it with certainty; the CDR3 is given as TCRdb lists it. The chain recombines TRBV7-2 with TRBJ1-2; the D call in the table, TRBD1, was not verified against the DNA. The CDR3 contains 10 residues when both ends are counted. Germline CDR1 is SGHTA and CDR2 is FQGNSA. CDR3 sequence reads: CASSLGSGGG.

There are many counts of this clonotype. The chain carries TRBV6-2 or TRBV6-3 and TRBJ2-1; unclear D gene. CDR3 length: 14 amino acids. CDR1 MNHEY and CDR2 SVGEGT come from the germline V gene. The V and J ends lost 1 base and 0 bases respectively, with 4 bases between them. The CDR3 sequence: CASSYWSSYNEQFF. The CDR3 DNA follows: TGTGCCAGCAGTTACTGGAGCTCCTACAATGAGCAGTTCTTC.

This chain joins TRBV7-9 and TRBJ1-4; unclear D gene. The ends were cut back, 2 bases at V and 7 bases at J, with 26 bases in the middle. This CDR3 region has 19 residues. CDR1 and CDR2 from the germline V gene are SEHNR and FQNEAQ (reference sequence). CDR3: CASSLRVSEGVLDSEKLFF. The CDR3 DNA reads TGTGCCAGCAGCTTAAGGGTATCCGAGGGCGTCCTAGATAGTGAAAAACTGTTTTTT.

There are many counts of this clonotype. The chain links TRBV5-1 to TRBJ2-1; no definite D call. V was pared by 5 bases and J by 1 base, with 16 bases between. The CDR3 length is 16 residues. CDR1 is SGHRS, CDR2 YFSETQ, per germline. CDR3 nucleotides: TGCGCCAGCAGAAGTGTATTTATCGGGTCCTACAATGAGCAGTTCTTC. This gives the protein CASRSVFIGSYNEQFF.